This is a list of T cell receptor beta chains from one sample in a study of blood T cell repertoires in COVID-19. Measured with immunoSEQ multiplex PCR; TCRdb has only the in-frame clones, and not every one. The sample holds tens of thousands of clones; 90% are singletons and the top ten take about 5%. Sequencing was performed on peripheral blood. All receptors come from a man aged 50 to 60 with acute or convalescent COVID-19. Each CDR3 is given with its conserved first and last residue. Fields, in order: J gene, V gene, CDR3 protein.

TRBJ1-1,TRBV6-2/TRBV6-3,CASSWAARRLAFF
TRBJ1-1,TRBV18,CASSARQGKFANTEAFF
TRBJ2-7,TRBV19,CASRGEGDEQYF
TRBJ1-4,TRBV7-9,CASSPGGQLNEKLFF
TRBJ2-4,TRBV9,CASSPPGGPGAKIQYF
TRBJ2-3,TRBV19,CASRRIAGGPTDTQYF
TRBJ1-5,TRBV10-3,CAISEAGNQPQHF
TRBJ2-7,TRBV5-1,CASSSGTAAYEQYF
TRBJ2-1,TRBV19,CASSPRGWLAQLFF
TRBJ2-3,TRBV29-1,CSVLLQGIVTDTQYF
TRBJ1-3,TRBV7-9,CASSLVSYTSGNTIYF
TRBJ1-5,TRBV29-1,CSVGTGLAQPQHF
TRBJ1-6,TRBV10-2,CASSDLDTSSYNSPLHF
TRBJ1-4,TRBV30,CAWSGATLRGEKLFF
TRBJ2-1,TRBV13,CASSLGLRGKNNEQFF
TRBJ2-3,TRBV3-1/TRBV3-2,CAVSRGDTQYF
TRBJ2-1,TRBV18,CASSRLAGWVDEQFF
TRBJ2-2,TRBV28,CASGLENTGELFF
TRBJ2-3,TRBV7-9,CASSHPTGGSTDTQYF
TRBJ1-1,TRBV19,CASSIRGVNTEAFF
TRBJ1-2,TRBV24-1,CATSDFGQGAIDGYTF
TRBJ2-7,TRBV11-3,CASSLVAGSAEQYF
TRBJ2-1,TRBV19,CASSNSGRIYNEQFF
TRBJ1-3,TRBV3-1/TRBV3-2,CASSQGTGFWGGNTIYF
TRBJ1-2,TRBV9,CASSVDAGNYGYTF
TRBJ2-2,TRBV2,CASSQGITGELFF
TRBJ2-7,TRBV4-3,CASSQDSQGRYEQYF
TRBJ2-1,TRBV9,CASSVRLGDEQFF
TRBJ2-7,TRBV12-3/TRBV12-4,CASSLGSRDEQYF